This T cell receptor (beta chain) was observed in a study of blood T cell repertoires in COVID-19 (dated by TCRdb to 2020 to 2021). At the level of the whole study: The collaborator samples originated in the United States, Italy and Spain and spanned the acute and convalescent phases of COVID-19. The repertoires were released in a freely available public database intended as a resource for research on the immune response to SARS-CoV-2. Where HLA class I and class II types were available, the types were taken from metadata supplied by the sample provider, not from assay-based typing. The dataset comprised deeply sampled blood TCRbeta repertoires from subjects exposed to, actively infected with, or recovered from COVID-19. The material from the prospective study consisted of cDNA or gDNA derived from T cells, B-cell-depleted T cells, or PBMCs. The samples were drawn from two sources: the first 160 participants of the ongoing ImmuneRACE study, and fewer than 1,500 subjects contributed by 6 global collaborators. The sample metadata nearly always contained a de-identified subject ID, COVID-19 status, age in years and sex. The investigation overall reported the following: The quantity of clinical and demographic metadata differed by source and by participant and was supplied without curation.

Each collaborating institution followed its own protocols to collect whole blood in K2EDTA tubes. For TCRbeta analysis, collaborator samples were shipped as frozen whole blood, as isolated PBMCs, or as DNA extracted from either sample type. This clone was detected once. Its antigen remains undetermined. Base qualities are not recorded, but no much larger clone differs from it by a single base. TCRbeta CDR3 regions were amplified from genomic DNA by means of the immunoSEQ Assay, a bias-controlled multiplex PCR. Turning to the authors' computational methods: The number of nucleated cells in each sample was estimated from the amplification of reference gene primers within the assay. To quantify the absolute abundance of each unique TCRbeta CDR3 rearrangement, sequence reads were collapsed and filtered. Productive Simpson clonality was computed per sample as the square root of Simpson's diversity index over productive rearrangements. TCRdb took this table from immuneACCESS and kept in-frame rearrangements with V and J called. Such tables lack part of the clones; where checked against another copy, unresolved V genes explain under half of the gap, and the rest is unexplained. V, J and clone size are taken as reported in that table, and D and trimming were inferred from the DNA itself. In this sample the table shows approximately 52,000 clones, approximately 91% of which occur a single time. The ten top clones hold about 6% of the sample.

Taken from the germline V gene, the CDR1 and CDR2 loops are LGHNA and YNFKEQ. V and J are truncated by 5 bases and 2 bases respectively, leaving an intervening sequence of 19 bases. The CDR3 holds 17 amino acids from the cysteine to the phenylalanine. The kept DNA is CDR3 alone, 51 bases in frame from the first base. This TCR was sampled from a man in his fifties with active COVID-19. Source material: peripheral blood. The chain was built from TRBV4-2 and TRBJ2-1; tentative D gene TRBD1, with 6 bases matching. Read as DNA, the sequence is TGTGCCAGCAGCACTCAGGTGGCAGGGGAAACCTACAATGAGCAGTTCTTC. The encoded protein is CASSTQVAGETYNEQFF.